This T cell receptor beta chain emerged from a study of OX40 agonist ivuxolimab in advanced cancers. The overall study: The study gave patients intravenous ivuxolimab at 0.01 to 10 mg/kg every 2 weeks.

Only in-frame clones appear in the TCRdb table, and some are missing; sequencing was by immunoSEQ multiplex PCR. Among approximately 30,000 clones listed, just under 80% were seen once. This clone has a handful of counts. The ends lost 3 bases at V and 7 bases at J; junction bases unmatched: 8. The CDR3 totals 15 residues. Germline V gene sequence: CDR1 SGDLS, CDR2 YYNGEE. Material: CD4+ or CD8+ T cells sorted from blood, obtained in a trial of the OX40 agonist ivuxolimab. V and J are TRBV9 and TRBJ2-1; 9 nucleotides align to TRBD2. The receptor was derived from an adult with an advanced solid tumor such as melanoma, head and neck, liver or kidney cancer. CDR3 amino acids: CASSDGGGAGNEQFF. Here the CDR3 DNA reads TGTGCCAGCAGCGATGGCGGGGGGGCTGGAAATGAGCAGTTCTTC.